The present entry profiles one TCR beta chain with its context. In this sample, this clone turned up once. The antigen this receptor binds is unknown. Qualities for individual bases were not recorded, and no much larger clone is one base off. This sample stems from a study of blood T cell repertoires in COVID-19 (dated by TCRdb to the early 2020s). In terms of the full investigation: Samples covering the acute and convalescent phases of COVID-19 were provided by collaborators in the United States, Italy and Spain. The repertoires were made available in a free public database intended to serve as a resource for research on the immune response to SARS-CoV-2. The sample metadata nearly always contained a de-identified subject ID, COVID-19 status, age in years and sex. Samples came from the ongoing ImmuneRACE study (first 160 participants) plus 1,254 subjects from 6 global collaborators. Where available, HLA class I and class II types were taken from metadata supplied by the sample provider and were not determined by assay-based typing. Deeply sampled blood TCRbeta repertoires from subjects exposed to, actively infected with, or recovered from COVID-19 were included in the dataset. The prospective study material was composed of cDNA or gDNA derived from T cells, B-cell-depleted T cells, or PBMCs. The study at large found these results: The quantity of clinical and demographic metadata differed by source and by participant and was supplied without curation.

Each collaborating institution followed its own protocols to collect whole blood in K2EDTA tubes. Collaborator samples were shipped for TCRbeta analysis as frozen whole blood, isolated PBMCs, or DNA extracted from either sample type. V has 0 bases trimmed and J has 5 bases trimmed; junction bases matching no gene number 8. Measured from the cysteine to the phenylalanine, the CDR3 is 16 residues long. This entry keeps only the CDR3 DNA: 48 bases, framed from base 1. CDR1 and CDR2 (SEHNR, FQNEAQ) derive from the germline V gene (reference sequence). The immunoSEQ Assay, a bias-controlled multiplex PCR, was used to amplify TCRbeta CDR3 regions from genomic DNA. As for how the authors treated the data: The number of nucleated cells in each sample was estimated by amplification of reference gene primers within the assay. To quantify the absolute abundance of each unique TCRbeta CDR3 rearrangement, sequence reads were collapsed and filtered. For each sample, productive Simpson clonality was calculated as the square root of Simpson's diversity index over productive rearrangements. As stored in TCRdb, this immuneACCESS dataset retains in-frame rearrangements with V and J assigned. A fraction of the clones does not appear; measured against another copy, unresolved V genes explain less than half of the discrepancy, and the remainder lacks a known reason. Clonal size and the V and J genes are those of that table, whereas D and trimming came from the DNA. Across this sample there are about 190,000 clones, with about three quarters seen only once. The top ten constitute 2.5% to 3% of the sample.

The origin of this receptor is a woman of 80 years or more with active or convalescent COVID-19. The rearrangement combines TRBV7-9 with TRBJ2-5, with 8 junctional bases fitting TRBD2. The sample was peripheral blood. The nucleotides are TGTGCCAGCAGCTTAGCGGAAGCGGGGGCCTTCGAGACCCAGTACTTC. Its translation reads: CASSLAEAGAFETQYF.